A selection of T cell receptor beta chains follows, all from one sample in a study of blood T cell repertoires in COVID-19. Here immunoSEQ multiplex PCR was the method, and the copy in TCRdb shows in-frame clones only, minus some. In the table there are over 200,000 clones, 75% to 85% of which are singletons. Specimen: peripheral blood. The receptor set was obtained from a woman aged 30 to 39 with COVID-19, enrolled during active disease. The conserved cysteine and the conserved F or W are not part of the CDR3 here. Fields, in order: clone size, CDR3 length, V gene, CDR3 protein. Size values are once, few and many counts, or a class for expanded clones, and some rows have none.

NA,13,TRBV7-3,ASHPGTGFTDTQY
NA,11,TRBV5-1,ASSLVVGQEAF
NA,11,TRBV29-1,SVEIRGRQPQH
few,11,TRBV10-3,AISGGQTYEQY
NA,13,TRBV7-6,ASSRGPGRAYEQY
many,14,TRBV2,ASSDVSGTGLYEQY
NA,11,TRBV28,ASSLSHNTEAF
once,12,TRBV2,ASSEGGQVQPQH
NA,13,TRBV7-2,ASSLFAQGIGAQY
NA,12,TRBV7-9,ASSLGLDSYEQY
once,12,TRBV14,ASSPRESGGELF
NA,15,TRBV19,ASSWTGGSSGANVLT
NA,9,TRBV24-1,ATSDRNIQY
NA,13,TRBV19,ASSIPGQPNYGYT
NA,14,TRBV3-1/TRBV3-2,ASSRTGGNPGNTIY
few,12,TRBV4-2,ASSQDTVNYGYT
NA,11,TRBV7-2,ASSPGQAQEQY
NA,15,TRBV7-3,ASSLTPGLALYNEQF
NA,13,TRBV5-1,ASSLVASGTDTQY